This entry lists 14 T cell receptor beta chains sequenced from one sample in a study of T cell repertoires in cytomegalovirus infection. TCRdb independently ran MiXCR on the reads; one entry per CDR3 protein. The sample has 200,000 to 300,000 distinct CDR3 sequences, approximately 7% seen once; the top ten hold 5.5% to 6.5%. Sequences were obtained from PBMCs. These receptors were collected from a human donor in good health (CMV status not recorded). Some clones in this sample may be carry-over from other donors' samples.

This clonotype was observed many times. This chain connects TRBV18 to TRBJ2-5, with D perhaps matching TRBD1 or TRBD2 (5 bases each). This CDR3 contains 15 residues. The V end lost 6 bases, the J end lost 6 bases, and 20 bases lay between the germline ends. Germline V CDR1 and CDR2: KGHSH, LQKENI. The CDR3 region is CASSPMLGDEKTQYF. CDR3 nucleotide sequence: TGTGCCAGCTCGCCGATGTTGGGGGACGAAAAGACCCAGTACTTC.

This clonotype was seen at least ten times. The chain links TRBV20-1 to TRBJ2-1, with TRBD2 matching over 11 bases. V lost 6 bases to trimming and J lost 4 bases; unmatched junction nucleotides: 8. The length of the CDR3 is 15 residues. Germline loops: CDR1 DFQATT, CDR2 SNEGSKA (reference sequence). The CDR3 spells CSASSGLADYNEQFF. The CDR3 DNA sequence: TGCAGTGCCTCCTCGGGACTAGCGGATTACAATGAGCAGTTCTTC.

The table lists this clonotype with a few counts. The chain couples TRBV6-5 to TRBJ1-2; tentatively, D is TRBD1 (5 bases). Germline assignment: CDR1 MNHEY and CDR2 SVGAGI. Trimming removed 2 bases from V and 6 bases from J, with 13 bases in between. The CDR3 extends over 14 amino acids. The CDR3 bases are TGTGCCAGCAGTTACCTCCAGGGAGGGGATGGCTACACCTTC. Protein sequence: CASSYLQGGDGYTF.

Concerning this clonotype itself: A junction boundary mismatches the germline segment, possibly from a read error. The J gene is TRBJ2-3, the V gene TRBV7-9, with a tentative D call TRBD1 (5 bases). The CDR3 is 15 residues long. Germline V gene sequence: CDR1 SEHNR, CDR2 FQNEAQ (reference sequence). This CDR3 reads CASSIASGSTDTQYF. The CDR3 DNA reads as TGTGCCAGCAGCATAGCCTCAGGGAGCACAGATACGCAGTATTTT.

This clonotype has ten or more counts. The chain joins TRBV14 to TRBJ2-7; TRBD1 is a possible D gene (5 bases). The CDR3 runs to 16 residues. The germline gives CDR1 SGHDN, CDR2 FVKESK. The V and J ends lost 5 bases and 5 bases respectively, with 22 bases between them. CDR3 DNA sequence: TGTGCCAGCAGCAGGGGTCCAGGACCCTCTCGGGACGAGCAGTACTTC. Protein: CASSRGPGPSRDEQYF.

The sample holds many counts of this clonotype. The V call is TRBV7-8, the J call TRBJ2-7; 7 bases agree with TRBD1. Trimming cost V 6 bases and J 2 bases; bases outside gene matches: 10. The CDR3 is made up of 15 amino acids. Germline assignment: CDR1 SGHVS and CDR2 FQNEAQ. This CDR3 reads CASSKQGTYTYEQYF. CDR3 nucleotides: TGTGCCAGCAGTAAACAGGGGACCTATACCTACGAGCAGTACTTC.

This clonotype was observed many times. The rearrangement links TRBV6-1 to TRBJ2-7; the match to TRBD1 covers 8 bases. With V trimmed by 6 bases and J by 3 bases, 13 bases remained unmatched. CDR1 is MNHNS, CDR2 SASEGT, per germline. This CDR3 has 16 residues. The CDR3: CASRIYVQGESYEQYF. CDR3 DNA: TGTGCCAGCAGGATTTATGTACAGGGGGAAAGCTACGAGCAGTACTTC.

The sample holds many counts of this clonotype. The V gene is TRBV7-2, the J gene TRBJ1-2; D ambiguous. This CDR3 is built from 15 residues. Trimming removed 1 base at V and 4 bases at J, with 13 bases between. Germline CDR1 and CDR2: SGHTA and FQGNSA. In nucleotides, the CDR3 is TGTGCCAGCAGCTTAGAGCGGGGTTCGGGCTATGGCTACACCTTC. Amino acid sequence: CASSLERGSGYGYTF.

This clonotype was recorded at least ten times. This chain connects TRBV2 to TRBJ1-4; D not certain. Germline V gene lookup returns CDR1 SNHLY and CDR2 FYNNEI. This CDR3 has 16 amino acids. The V gene lost 7 bases and the J gene lost 3 bases, with 18 bases spanning the gap. The DNA of the CDR3 is TGTGCCAGCAATTGGACTCCCTTTGCACCTAATGAAAAACTGTTTTTT. This codes for CASNWTPFAPNEKLFF. The full variable domain, with the rest looked up from reference TRBV2 and TRBJ1-4, is EPEVTQTPSHQVTQMGQEVILRCVPISNHLYFYWYRQILGQKVEFLVSFYNNEISEKSEIFDDQFSVERPDGSNFTLKIRSTKLEDSAMYFCASNWTPFAPNEKLFFGSGTQLSVL.

This clonotype was observed at least ten times. The genes are TRBV18 and TRBJ1-5; D not certain. Trimming removed 3 bases from V and 3 bases from J, with 9 bases in between. Germline CDR1 reads KGHSH; CDR2 reads LQKENI. This CDR3 comprises 14 residues. The CDR3 spells CASSPQGYNQPQHF. CDR3 bases: TGTGCCAGCTCACCTCAAGGGTACAATCAGCCCCAGCATTTT.

This clonotype was detected many times. The chain combines TRBV7-2 with TRBJ2-3; no firm D call. The V and J ends lost 2 bases and 2 bases respectively, with 14 bases between them. Germline CDR1 SGHTA, CDR2 FQGNSA. The CDR3 is 16 residues long. CDR3 nucleotides: TGTGCCAGCAGCTTATCGGGCAGCAGAACCACAGATACGCAGTATTTT. It yields the protein CASSLSGSRTTDTQYF.

The chain joins TRBV14 to TRBJ2-2; 10 bases match TRBD2. The CDR3 sequence is 17 residues long. The V and J ends lost 3 bases and 2 bases, in that order; junction bases with no gene match: 6. The germline V gene encodes CDR1 SGHDN and CDR2 FVKESK. The CDR3 loop reads CASSQFRTSGNTGELFF. The DNA of the CDR3 is TGTGCCAGCAGCCAGTTTAGGACTAGCGGAAACACCGGGGAGCTGTTTTTT.

This clonotype was seen many times. The chain couples TRBV12-3 or TRBV12-4 to TRBJ1-1; 7 bases line up with TRBD1. Trimming at V came to 5 bases and at J to 1 base, leaving 7 bases not matched to a gene. The CDR3 length is 15 residues. In DNA form, the CDR3 reads TGTGCCAGCAGTGCTGGGACAGTGTCGAACACTGAAGCTTTCTTT. This translates into CASSAGTVSNTEAFF.

This sequence joins TRBV14 and TRBJ1-2; no firm D call. CDR3 size: 14 residues. Trimming took off 5 bases at V and 8 bases at J, with 18 bases between the two ends. Germline V gene sequence: CDR1 SGHDN, CDR2 FVKESK. DNA for the CDR3: TGTGCCAGCAGCTCCTCGCACCCCCAAGGGGGCTACACCTTC. Its translation is CASSSSHPQGGYTF.